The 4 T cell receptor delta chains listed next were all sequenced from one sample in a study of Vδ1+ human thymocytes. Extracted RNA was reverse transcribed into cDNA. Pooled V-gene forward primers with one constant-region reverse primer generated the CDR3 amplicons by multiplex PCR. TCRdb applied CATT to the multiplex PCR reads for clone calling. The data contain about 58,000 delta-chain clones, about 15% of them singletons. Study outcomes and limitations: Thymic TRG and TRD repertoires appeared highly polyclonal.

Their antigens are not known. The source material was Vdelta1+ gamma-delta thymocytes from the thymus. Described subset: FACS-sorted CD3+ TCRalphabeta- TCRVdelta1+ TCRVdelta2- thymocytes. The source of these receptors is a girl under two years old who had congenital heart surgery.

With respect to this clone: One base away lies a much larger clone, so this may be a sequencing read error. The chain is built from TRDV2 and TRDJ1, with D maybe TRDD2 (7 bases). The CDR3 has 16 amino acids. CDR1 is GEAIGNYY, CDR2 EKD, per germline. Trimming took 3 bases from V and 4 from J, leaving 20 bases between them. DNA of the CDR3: TGTGCCTGTGACCCTTCCTGGGGTATGTACGTCGATAAACTCATCTTT. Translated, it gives CACDPSWGMYVDKLIF.

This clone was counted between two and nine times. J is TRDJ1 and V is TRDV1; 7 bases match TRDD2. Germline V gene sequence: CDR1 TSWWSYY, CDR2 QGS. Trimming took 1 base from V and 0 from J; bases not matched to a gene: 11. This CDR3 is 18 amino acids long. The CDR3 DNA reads TGTGCTCTTGGGGAACGAGGCCTTCCTGGCATATACACCGATAAACTCATCTTT. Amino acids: CALGERGLPGIYTDKLIF.

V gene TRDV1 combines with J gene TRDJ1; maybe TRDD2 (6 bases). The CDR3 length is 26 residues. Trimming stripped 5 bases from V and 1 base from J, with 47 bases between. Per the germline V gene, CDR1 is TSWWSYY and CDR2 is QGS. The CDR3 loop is CALGRGHPTARDILWVFGVRTDKLIF. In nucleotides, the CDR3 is TGTGCTCTTGGGAGGGGGCATCCTACTGCCAGGGACATACTGTGGGTCTTTGGGGTCCGCACCGATAAACTCATCTTT.

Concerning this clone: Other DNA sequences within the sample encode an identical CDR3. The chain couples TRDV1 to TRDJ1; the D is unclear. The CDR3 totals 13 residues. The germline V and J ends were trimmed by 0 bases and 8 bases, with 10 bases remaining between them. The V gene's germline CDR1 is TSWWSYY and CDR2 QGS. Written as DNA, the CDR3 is TGTGCTCTTGGGGAACTGGGCCTGAACAAACTCATCTTT. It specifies CALGELGLNKLIF.